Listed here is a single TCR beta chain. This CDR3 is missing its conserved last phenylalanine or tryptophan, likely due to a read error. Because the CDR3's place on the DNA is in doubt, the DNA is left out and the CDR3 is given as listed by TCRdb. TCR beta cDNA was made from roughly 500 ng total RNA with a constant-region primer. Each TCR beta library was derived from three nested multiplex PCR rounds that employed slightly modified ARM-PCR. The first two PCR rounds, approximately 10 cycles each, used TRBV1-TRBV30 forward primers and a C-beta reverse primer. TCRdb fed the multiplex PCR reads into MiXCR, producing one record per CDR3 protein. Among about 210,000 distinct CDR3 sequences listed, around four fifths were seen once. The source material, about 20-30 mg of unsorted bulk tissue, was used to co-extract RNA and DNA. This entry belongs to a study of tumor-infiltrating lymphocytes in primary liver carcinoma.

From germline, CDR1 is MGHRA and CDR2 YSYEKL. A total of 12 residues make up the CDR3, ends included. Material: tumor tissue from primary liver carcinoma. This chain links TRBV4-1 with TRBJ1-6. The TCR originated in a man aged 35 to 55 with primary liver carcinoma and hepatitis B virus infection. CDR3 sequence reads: CASSQSDSPLLI.